Reported below is one TCR beta chain. The sample belongs to a study of blood T cell repertoires in COVID-19. As processed by the authors: Reference gene primer amplification gave nucleated cell count estimates. TCRdb keeps only in-frame clones here, not all; method: immunoSEQ multiplex PCR. V, J and clone size were drawn from that table, and D and trimming were deduced from the DNA. Seen here are approximately 250,000 clones, roughly 80% observed once, and the top ten hold 3.5% to 5%. The J segment lost 6 bases and the V segment lost 6 bases, leaving 10 bases of the junction unmatched. In germline, CDR1 is MNHEY, CDR2 SVGAGI. The CDR3 has 15 residues.

Sequencing was performed on peripheral blood. The J gene is TRBJ2-7, the V gene TRBV6-5, with 11 bases that match TRBD1. The receptor's source is a man between 60 and 75 years old with acute or convalescent COVID-19. In DNA, the CDR3 is TGTGCCAGCAGCCCGGGACAGGGGGTTGGGAGCGAGCAGTACTTC. This gives the protein CASSPGQGVGSEQYF.